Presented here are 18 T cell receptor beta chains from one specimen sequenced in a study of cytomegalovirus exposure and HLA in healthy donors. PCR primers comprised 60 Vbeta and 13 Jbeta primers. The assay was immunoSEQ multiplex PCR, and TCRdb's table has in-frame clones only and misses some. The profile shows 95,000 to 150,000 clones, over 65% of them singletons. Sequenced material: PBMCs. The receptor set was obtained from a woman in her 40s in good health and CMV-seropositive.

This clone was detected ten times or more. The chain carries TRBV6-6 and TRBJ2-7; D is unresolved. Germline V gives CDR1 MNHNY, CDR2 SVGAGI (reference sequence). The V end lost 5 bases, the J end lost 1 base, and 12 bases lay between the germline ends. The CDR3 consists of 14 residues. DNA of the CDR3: TGTGCCAGCAGTCCGCGGCGTGGTTCCTACGAGCAGTACTTC. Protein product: CASSPRRGSYEQYF.

CDR3 protein: CASSPGGGYTF. CDR3 bases: TGTGCCAGCAGCCCGGGGGGAGGCTACACCTTC. The chain links TRBV5-5 to TRBJ1-2; D is possibly TRBD1 (5 bases). This CDR3 is 11 amino acids long. V lost 4 bases and J 8 bases, leaving 9 bases between the germline ends. Germline values: CDR1 SGHKS, CDR2 YYEKEE (reference sequence).

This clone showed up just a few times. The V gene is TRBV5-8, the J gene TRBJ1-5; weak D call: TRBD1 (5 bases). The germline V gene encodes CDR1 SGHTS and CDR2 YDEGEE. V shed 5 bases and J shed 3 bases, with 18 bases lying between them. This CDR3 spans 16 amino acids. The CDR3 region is CASSFGGGTNNQPQHF. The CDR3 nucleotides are TGTGCCAGCAGTTTCGGGGGGGGGACGAACAATCAGCCCCAGCATTTT. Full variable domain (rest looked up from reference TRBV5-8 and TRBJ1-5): EAGVTQSPTHLIKTRGQQATLRCSPISGHTSVYWYQQALGLGLQFLLWYDEGEERNRGNFPPRFSGRQFPNYSSELNVNALELEDSALYLCASSFGGGTNNQPQHFGDGTRLSIL.

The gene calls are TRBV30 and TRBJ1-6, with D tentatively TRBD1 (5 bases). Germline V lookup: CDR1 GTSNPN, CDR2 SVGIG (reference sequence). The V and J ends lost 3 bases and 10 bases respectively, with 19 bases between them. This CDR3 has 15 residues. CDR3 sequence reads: CAWSSTTDWASPLHF. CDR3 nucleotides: TGTGCCTGGAGCTCTACGACAGACTGGGCATCACCCCTCCACTTT.

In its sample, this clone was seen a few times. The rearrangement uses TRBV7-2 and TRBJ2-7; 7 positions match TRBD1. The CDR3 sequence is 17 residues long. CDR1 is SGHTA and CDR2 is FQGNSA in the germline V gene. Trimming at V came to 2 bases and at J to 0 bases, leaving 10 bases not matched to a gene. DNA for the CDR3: TGTGCCAGCAGCTTACTAATCGACAGGGTCAGCTCCTACGAGCAGTACTTC. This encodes CASSLLIDRVSSYEQYF.

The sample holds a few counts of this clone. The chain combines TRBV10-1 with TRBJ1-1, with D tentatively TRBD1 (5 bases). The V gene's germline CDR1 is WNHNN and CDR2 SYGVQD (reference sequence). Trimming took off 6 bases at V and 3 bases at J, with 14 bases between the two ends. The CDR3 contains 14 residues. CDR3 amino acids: CASSPAGRDTEAFF. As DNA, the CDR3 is TGCGCCAGCAGCCCGGCGGGACGGGACACTGAAGCTTTCTTT.

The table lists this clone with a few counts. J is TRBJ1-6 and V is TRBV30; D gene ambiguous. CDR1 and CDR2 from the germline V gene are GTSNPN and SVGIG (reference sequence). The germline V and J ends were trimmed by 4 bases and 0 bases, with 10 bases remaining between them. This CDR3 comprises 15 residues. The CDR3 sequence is CAWTLGSSYNSPLHF. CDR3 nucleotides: TGTGCCTGGACCCTAGGGAGCTCCTATAATTCACCCCTCCACTTT.

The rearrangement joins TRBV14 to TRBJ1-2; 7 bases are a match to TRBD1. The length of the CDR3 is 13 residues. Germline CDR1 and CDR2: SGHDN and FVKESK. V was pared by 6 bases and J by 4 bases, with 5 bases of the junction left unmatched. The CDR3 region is CASRPRTGYGYTF. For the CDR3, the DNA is TGTGCCAGCAGACCCCGGACAGGCTATGGCTACACCTTC.

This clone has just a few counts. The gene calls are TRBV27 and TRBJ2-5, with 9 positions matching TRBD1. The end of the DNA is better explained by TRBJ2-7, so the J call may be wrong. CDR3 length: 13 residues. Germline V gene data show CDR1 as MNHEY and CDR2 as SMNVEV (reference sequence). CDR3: CASKRTGVYEQYF. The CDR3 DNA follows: TGTGCCAGCAAGAGGACAGGGGTATACGAGCAGTACTTC.

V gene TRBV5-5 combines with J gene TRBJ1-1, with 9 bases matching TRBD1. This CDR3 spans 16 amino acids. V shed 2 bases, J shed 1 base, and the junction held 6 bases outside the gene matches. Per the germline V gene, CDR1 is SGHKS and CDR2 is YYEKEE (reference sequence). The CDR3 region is CASSLGTGSTNTEAFF. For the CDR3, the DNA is TGTGCCAGCAGCTTAGGGACAGGGTCGACGAACACTGAAGCTTTCTTT.

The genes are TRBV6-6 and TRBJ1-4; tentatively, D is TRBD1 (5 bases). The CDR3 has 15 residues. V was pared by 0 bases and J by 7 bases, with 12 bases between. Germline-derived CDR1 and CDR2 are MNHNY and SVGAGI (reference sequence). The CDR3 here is CASSYSRGSGEKLFF. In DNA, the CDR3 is TGTGCCAGCAGTTACTCGCGGGGCAGTGGTGAAAAACTGTTTTTT.

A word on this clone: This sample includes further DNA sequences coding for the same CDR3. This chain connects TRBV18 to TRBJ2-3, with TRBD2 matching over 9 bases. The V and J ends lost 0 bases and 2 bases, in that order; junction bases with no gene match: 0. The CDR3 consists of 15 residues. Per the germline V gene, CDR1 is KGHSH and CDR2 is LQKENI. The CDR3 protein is CASSPPGLATDTQYF. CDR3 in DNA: TGTGCCAGCTCACCACCGGGACTAGCCACAGATACGCAGTATTTT.

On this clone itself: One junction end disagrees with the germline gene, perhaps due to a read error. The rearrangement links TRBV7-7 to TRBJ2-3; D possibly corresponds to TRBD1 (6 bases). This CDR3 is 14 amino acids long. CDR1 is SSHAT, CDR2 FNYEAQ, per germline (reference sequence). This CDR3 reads CASSLGQGSDTQYF. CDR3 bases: TGTGCTAGCAGCTTAGGCCAGGGGTCAGATACGCAGTATTTT.

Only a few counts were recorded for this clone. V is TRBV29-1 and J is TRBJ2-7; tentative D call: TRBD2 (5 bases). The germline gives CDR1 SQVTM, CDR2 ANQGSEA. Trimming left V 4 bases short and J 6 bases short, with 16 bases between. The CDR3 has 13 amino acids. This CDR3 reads CSVGAPGGCEQYF. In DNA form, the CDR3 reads TGCAGCGTTGGAGCCCCCGGAGGCTGCGAGCAGTACTTC.

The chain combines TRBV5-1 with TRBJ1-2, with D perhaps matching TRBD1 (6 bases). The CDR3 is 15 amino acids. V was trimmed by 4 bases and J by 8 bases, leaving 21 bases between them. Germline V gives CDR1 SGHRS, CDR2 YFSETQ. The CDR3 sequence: CASSGGHPGDLGYTF. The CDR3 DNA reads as TGCGCCAGCAGCGGGGGACACCCAGGGGATCTCGGCTACACCTTC.

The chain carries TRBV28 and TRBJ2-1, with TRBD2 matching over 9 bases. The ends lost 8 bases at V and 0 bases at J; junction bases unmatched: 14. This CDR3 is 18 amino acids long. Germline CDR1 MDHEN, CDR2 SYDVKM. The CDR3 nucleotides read TGTGCCAGCCTTTTGGCGGGAGGGAGTAGGGGCTCCTACAATGAGCAGTTCTTC. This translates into CASLLAGGSRGSYNEQFF.

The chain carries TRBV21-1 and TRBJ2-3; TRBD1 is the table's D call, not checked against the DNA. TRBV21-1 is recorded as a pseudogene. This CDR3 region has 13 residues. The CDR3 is CASSKEQGTSQYF. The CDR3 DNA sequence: TGTGCCAGCAGCAAAGAACAGGGGACGTCGCAGTATTTT.

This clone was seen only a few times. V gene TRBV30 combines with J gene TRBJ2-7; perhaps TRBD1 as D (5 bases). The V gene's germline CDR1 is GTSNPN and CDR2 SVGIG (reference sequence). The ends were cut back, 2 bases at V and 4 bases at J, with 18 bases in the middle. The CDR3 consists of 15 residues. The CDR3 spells CAWSKAGAPNYEQYF. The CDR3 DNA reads TGTGCCTGGAGTAAGGCTGGGGCGCCCAATTACGAGCAGTACTTC.